This T cell receptor (beta chain) was observed in a study of T cells in Graves' hyperthyroidism and ophthalmopathy. Study-wide results and caveats: Clonotypes that were expanded in thyroid above 0.001 mostly appeared in blood too.

This clonotype was observed a handful of times. Its antigen is not known. Authors of the study amplified TCR beta CDR3 regions from RNA transcripts. Using the HTBI primer set, a first-round RT-PCR was run on the TCR CDR3. TCRdb re-analysed the multiplex PCR reads in MiXCR, keeping a single row per CDR3 protein. Seen here are about half a million distinct CDR3 sequences, less than 25% observed once, and the top ten hold approximately 49%. The origin of this receptor is a woman between 65 and 79 years old with Graves' ophthalmopathy. The sample taken for sequencing was blood.

The CDR3 spells CATSEEIDAGTGEKKSYEQYF. The CDR3 region has the DNA TGTGCCACCAGTGAAGAAATAGATGCCGGGACAGGGGAGAAAAAATCCTACGAGCAGTACTTC. The chain is built from TRBV24-1 and TRBJ2-7; 10 nucleotides align to TRBD1. CDR3 length equals 21 residues. The V gene's germline CDR1 is KGHDR and CDR2 SFDVKD. After removal of 4 bases from V and 1 base from J, the junction contained 21 bases not matched to a gene.